This T cell receptor beta chain was observed in a study of Ad26.COV2.S vaccination and SARS-CoV-2 variants. Study details: Once, or twice with 56 days between doses, Ad26.COV2.S was given intramuscularly.

Sample treatment: some 19 received Ad26.COV2.S at low or high dose, single or two shots; about 5 received placebo; per-sample allocation not given. Sampling was performed 63 days after the first vaccine or placebo injection. TCRdb's table, derived via immunoSEQ multiplex PCR, lists solely in-frame clones and lacks some. The sample holds 510,000 or so clones, approximately 90% seen once. Sequenced material: peripheral blood, taken in a trial of Ad26.COV2.S vaccine versus placebo. The receptor's source is a person between 18 and 59 years old who received the Ad26.COV2.S COVID-19 vaccine or a placebo.

The CDR3 reads CASQASRISYNEQFF. In nucleotides, the CDR3 is TGTGCCAGCCAAGCAAGTCGGATCTCCTACAATGAGCAGTTCTTC. V gene TRBV7-9 combines with J gene TRBJ2-1, with D hard to call. Germline loops: CDR1 SEHNR, CDR2 FQNEAQ (reference sequence). Trimming shortened V by 8 bases and J by 0 bases, and 14 bases separated the two germline ends. The CDR3 extends over 15 amino acids. Full variable domain (outside the CDR3, taken from reference TRBV7-9 and TRBJ2-1): DTGVSQNPRHKITKRGQNVTFRCDPISEHNRLYWYRQTLGQGPEFLTYFQNEAQLEKSRLLSDRFSAERPKGSFSTLEIQRTEQGDSAMYLCASQASRISYNEQFFGPGTRLTVL.